One and the same sample provided the 23 T cell receptor beta chains below, sequenced in a study of blood T cell repertoires in COVID-19 (dated by TCRdb to 2020 to 2022). Receptor libraries were prepared by the immunoSEQ multiplex PCR assay. TCRdb holds this immuneACCESS table with in-frame rearrangements only. Some clones are missing; in checked studies, unresolved V genes explain under half, and the rest has no known cause. The sample table lists some 100,000 clones, roughly 88% of them with a count of one. Less than 8% of the sample goes to the ten largest clones. Material: peripheral blood. The receptors here all came from a woman aged 80 or over with active or convalescent COVID-19.

The V call is TRBV6-2 or TRBV6-3, the J call TRBJ1-5, with D uncertain. The CDR3 has 14 amino acids. Germline assignment: CDR1 MNHEY and CDR2 SVGEGT. The ends were cut back, 0 bases at V and 3 bases at J, with 6 bases in the middle. The CDR3 sequence: CASSYSTTNQPQHF. The CDR3 DNA is TGTGCCAGCAGTTACTCAACTACCAATCAGCCCCAGCATTTT.

This CDR3 reads CASSMGGGQETQYF. As DNA, the CDR3 is TGTGCCAGTAGTATGGGGGGAGGTCAAGAGACCCAGTACTTC. V is TRBV19 and J is TRBJ2-5; D may be TRBD2 (6 bases). Looked up from germline, CDR1 is LNHDA and CDR2 is SQIVND (reference sequence). V lost 3 bases and J 2 bases, leaving 10 bases between the germline ends. This CDR3 has 14 amino acids. The full variable domain, with the rest looked up from reference TRBV19 and TRBJ2-5, is DGGITQSPKYLFRKEGQNVTLSCEQNLNHDAMYWYRQDPGQGLRLIYYSQIVNDFQKGDIAEGYSVSREKKESFPLTVTSAQKNPTAFYLCASSMGGGQETQYFGPGTRLLVL.

The chain has TRBV15 and TRBJ1-6; TRBD1 aligns across 9 bases. Trimming cost V 3 bases and J 9 bases; bases outside gene matches: 6. CDR1 is LNHNV and CDR2 is YYDKDF in the germline V gene (reference sequence). The CDR3 loop spans 15 amino acids. CDR3: CATSRVQGAVSPLHF. CDR3 sequence (DNA): TGTGCCACCAGCAGGGTACAGGGGGCGGTTTCACCCCTCCACTTT.

J is TRBJ1-1 and V is TRBV19; D not certain. Germline lookup yields CDR1 LNHDA and CDR2 SQIVND (reference sequence). There are 13 residues in the CDR3. The germline V and J ends were trimmed by 7 bases and 1 base, with 10 bases remaining between them. CDR3 amino acids: CASTPRENTEAFF. The CDR3 DNA reads TGTGCCAGTACCCCGCGGGAGAACACTGAAGCTTTCTTT.

The table lists this clone with a few counts. The chain recombines TRBV4-1 with TRBJ2-7; TRBD1 matches 10 bases. V was clipped by 4 bases and J by 1 base; unmatched bases: 4. CDR1 MGHRA and CDR2 YSYEKL come from the germline V gene. The CDR3 has 15 residues. In DNA, the CDR3 is TGCGCCAGCAGCCCGGGACAGGGGCCTTCCTACGAGCAGTACTTC. It specifies CASSPGQGPSYEQYF.

The chain has TRBV29-1 and TRBJ2-3, with D maybe TRBD1 (5 bases). CDR3 length: 15 residues. V gave up 3 bases and J gave up 1 base, with 14 bases separating them. The germline gives CDR1 SQVTM, CDR2 ANQGSEA. The CDR3 sequence: CSVDSPGLGTDTQYF. Here the CDR3 DNA reads TGCAGCGTTGACTCCCCAGGGTTAGGCACAGATACGCAGTATTTT.

The V call is TRBV30, the J call TRBJ1-4, with 9 bases that match TRBD1. The V segment lost 5 bases and the J segment 8 bases; nucleotides outside the gene matches: 6. The CDR3 sequence is 13 residues long. The germline V gene has CDR1 GTSNPN and CDR2 SVGIG (reference sequence). The CDR3 here is CAWRGQGGEKLFF. The CDR3 DNA reads TGTGCCTGGCGGGGACAGGGTGGGGAAAAACTGTTTTTT.

In DNA form, the CDR3 reads TGCGCCAGCAGCTTGGCAGGGGATGAGACCCAGTACTTC. Residues: CASSLAGDETQYF. V gene TRBV5-1 combines with J gene TRBJ2-5; TRBD1 might be the D (6 bases). In germline, CDR1 is SGHRS, CDR2 YFSETQ. Trimming shortened V by 0 bases and J by 5 bases, and 8 bases separated the two germline ends. The CDR3 is 13 residues long.

The chain recombines TRBV24-1 with TRBJ2-5; 8 bases match TRBD1. The CDR3 sequence is 14 residues long. Trimming took 4 bases from V and 6 from J; bases not matched to a gene: 6. The germline V gene has CDR1 KGHDR and CDR2 SFDVKD. The CDR3 here is CATSDTTGVKTQYF. In DNA, the CDR3 is TGTGCCACCAGTGACACGACAGGGGTCAAGACCCAGTACTTC.

The chain uses TRBV28 and TRBJ2-7; 8 bases line up with TRBD1. Germline CDR1 is MDHEN and CDR2 is SYDVKM. With 6 bases clipped from V and 2 bases from J, the junction kept 12 bases outside the gene matches. The CDR3 is 16 amino acids. CDR3 residues: CASRPTPGTGTYEQYF. As DNA, the CDR3 is TGTGCCAGCAGACCAACCCCCGGGACAGGAACCTACGAGCAGTACTTC.

CDR3 in amino acids: CASTIPGGSTGELFF. For the CDR3, the DNA is TGTGCCAGCACAATCCCTGGCGGGAGCACCGGGGAGCTGTTTTTT. This sequence joins TRBV28 and TRBJ2-2; 7 nucleotides match TRBD2. The CDR3 is 15 residues long. Trimming cost V 7 bases and J 4 bases; bases outside gene matches: 9. Per the germline V gene, CDR1 is MDHEN and CDR2 is SYDVKM.

This chain links TRBV30 with TRBJ1-1; D is uncertain. V lost 0 bases and J lost 11, with 13 bases in between. The germline V gene has CDR1 GTSNPN and CDR2 SVGIG (reference sequence). CDR3 size: 12 residues. Here the CDR3 DNA reads TGTGCCTGGAGTGTGGCAGGCCCTAAGGCTTTCTTT. It codes for CAWSVAGPKAFF.

J is TRBJ2-3 and V is TRBV19; 10 bases are shared with TRBD1. The trim removed 4 bases at V and 2 bases at J, leaving 6 bases unmatched. The CDR3 contains 16 residues. Germline loops: CDR1 LNHDA, CDR2 SQIVND (reference sequence). For the CDR3, the DNA is TGTGCCAGTAGTACCTCGGGACAGGGGCACACAGATACGCAGTATTTT. It codes for CASSTSGQGHTDTQYF.

As regards this clone: The same CDR3 is also encoded by other DNA sequences in this sample. The V and J genes are TRBV9 and TRBJ2-7; TRBD2 aligns across 7 bases. CDR1 is SGDLS and CDR2 is YYNGEE in the germline V gene. With V trimmed by 0 bases and J by 0 bases, 6 bases remained unmatched. The CDR3 length is 16 residues. CDR3 DNA: TGTGCCAGCAGCGTAGGGGCTAGCGGCAGCTCCTACGAGCAGTACTTC. It translates to CASSVGASGSSYEQYF.

This chain links TRBV19 with TRBJ1-1; 9 bases agree with TRBD1. The CDR3 length is 13 residues. V gave up 10 bases and J gave up 5 bases; unmatched junction bases: 8. Germline CDR1 reads LNHDA; CDR2 reads SQIVND (reference sequence). Here the CDR3 DNA reads TGTGCCACCTACAGGGGGCAGGATACTGAAGCTTTCTTT. It codes for CATYRGQDTEAFF.

J is TRBJ1-1 and V is TRBV10-3; 11 bases line up with TRBD1. Germline assignment: CDR1 ENHRY and CDR2 SYGVKD. After removal of 8 bases from V and 0 bases from J, the junction contained 2 bases not matched to a gene. The CDR3 spans 14 residues. CDR3: CAIGDRGMNTEAFF. The CDR3 bases are TGTGCCATCGGGGACAGGGGGATGAACACTGAAGCTTTCTTT.

The chain combines TRBV4-1 with TRBJ1-2; 9 bases line up with TRBD1. This CDR3 has 15 residues. Unmatched junction bases numbered 8, after V lost 3 bases and J lost 6 bases. CDR1 and CDR2 from the germline V gene are MGHRA and YSYEKL. CDR3 in DNA: TGCGCCAGCAGCCACCCATGGACAGGGGCGAATGGCTACACCTTC. This encodes CASSHPWTGANGYTF.

The chain recombines TRBV6-6 with TRBJ2-3, with D perhaps matching TRBD2 (6 bases). V lost 7 bases to trimming and J lost 0 bases, with 11 bases between them. The CDR3 loop spans 14 amino acids. Germline assignment: CDR1 MNHNY and CDR2 SVGAGI (reference sequence). This CDR3 is CASTRGTSTDTQYF. DNA for the CDR3: TGTGCCAGCACCCGCGGGACTAGCACAGATACGCAGTATTTT.

V usage is TRBV19 and J usage is TRBJ2-5, with a possible D match to TRBD2 (6 bases). Germline V gene lookup returns CDR1 LNHDA and CDR2 SQIVND (reference sequence). The CDR3 is 13 residues long. V was pared by 6 bases and J by 5 bases, with 13 bases between. The CDR3 loop is CASSPGSEETQYF. Written as DNA, the CDR3 is TGTGCCAGTAGCCCCGGGAGTGAGGAGACCCAGTACTTC.

The chain carries TRBV19 and TRBJ1-2; D may be TRBD1 (6 bases). V was cut by 6 bases and J by 5 bases, with 19 bases left in between. Germline V lookup: CDR1 LNHDA, CDR2 SQIVND (reference sequence). The CDR3 is 15 amino acids. DNA of the CDR3: TGTGCCAGTAGCCTAGACAGGACTCAGACTTATGGCTACACCTTC. Protein: CASSLDRTQTYGYTF.

The chain is built from TRBV2 and TRBJ1-2, with 7 bases lining up with TRBD1. V was pared by 3 bases and J by 7 bases, with 11 bases of the junction left unmatched. Germline V gene sequence: CDR1 SNHLY, CDR2 FYNNEI. There are 15 residues in the CDR3. In DNA, the CDR3 is TGTGCCAGCAGTGATCGACAGGGTGACGCGAGTGGCTACACCTTC. It yields the protein CASSDRQGDASGYTF.

The chain joins TRBV5-1 to TRBJ2-3; 12 bases fit TRBD2. The CDR3 is 16 amino acids. Germline V gene data show CDR1 as SGHRS and CDR2 as YFSETQ. The ends lost 3 bases at V and 2 bases at J; junction bases unmatched: 4. CDR3 in amino acids: CASSSGLAGPTDTQYF. The CDR3 nucleotides are TGCGCCAGCAGCTCCGGACTAGCGGGACCCACAGATACGCAGTATTTT. The full variable domain, with the rest looked up from reference TRBV5-1 and TRBJ2-3, is KAGVTQTPRYLIKTRGQQVTLSCSPISGHRSVSWYQQTPGQGLQFLFEYFSETQRNKGNFPGRFSGRQFSNSRSEMNVSTLELGDSALYLCASSSGLAGPTDTQYFGPGTRLTVL.

The DNA for the CDR3 is TGCGCCAGCAGACCCGGGACAGGGACTTACTACGAGCAGTACTTC. It codes for CASRPGTGTYYEQYF. The chain recombines TRBV10-2 with TRBJ2-7; 9 nucleotides agree with TRBD1. Germline-derived CDR1 and CDR2 are WSHSY and SAAADI. Losses at the gene ends were 6 bases for V and 3 bases for J; bases not matched to a gene: 9. This CDR3 spans 15 amino acids.